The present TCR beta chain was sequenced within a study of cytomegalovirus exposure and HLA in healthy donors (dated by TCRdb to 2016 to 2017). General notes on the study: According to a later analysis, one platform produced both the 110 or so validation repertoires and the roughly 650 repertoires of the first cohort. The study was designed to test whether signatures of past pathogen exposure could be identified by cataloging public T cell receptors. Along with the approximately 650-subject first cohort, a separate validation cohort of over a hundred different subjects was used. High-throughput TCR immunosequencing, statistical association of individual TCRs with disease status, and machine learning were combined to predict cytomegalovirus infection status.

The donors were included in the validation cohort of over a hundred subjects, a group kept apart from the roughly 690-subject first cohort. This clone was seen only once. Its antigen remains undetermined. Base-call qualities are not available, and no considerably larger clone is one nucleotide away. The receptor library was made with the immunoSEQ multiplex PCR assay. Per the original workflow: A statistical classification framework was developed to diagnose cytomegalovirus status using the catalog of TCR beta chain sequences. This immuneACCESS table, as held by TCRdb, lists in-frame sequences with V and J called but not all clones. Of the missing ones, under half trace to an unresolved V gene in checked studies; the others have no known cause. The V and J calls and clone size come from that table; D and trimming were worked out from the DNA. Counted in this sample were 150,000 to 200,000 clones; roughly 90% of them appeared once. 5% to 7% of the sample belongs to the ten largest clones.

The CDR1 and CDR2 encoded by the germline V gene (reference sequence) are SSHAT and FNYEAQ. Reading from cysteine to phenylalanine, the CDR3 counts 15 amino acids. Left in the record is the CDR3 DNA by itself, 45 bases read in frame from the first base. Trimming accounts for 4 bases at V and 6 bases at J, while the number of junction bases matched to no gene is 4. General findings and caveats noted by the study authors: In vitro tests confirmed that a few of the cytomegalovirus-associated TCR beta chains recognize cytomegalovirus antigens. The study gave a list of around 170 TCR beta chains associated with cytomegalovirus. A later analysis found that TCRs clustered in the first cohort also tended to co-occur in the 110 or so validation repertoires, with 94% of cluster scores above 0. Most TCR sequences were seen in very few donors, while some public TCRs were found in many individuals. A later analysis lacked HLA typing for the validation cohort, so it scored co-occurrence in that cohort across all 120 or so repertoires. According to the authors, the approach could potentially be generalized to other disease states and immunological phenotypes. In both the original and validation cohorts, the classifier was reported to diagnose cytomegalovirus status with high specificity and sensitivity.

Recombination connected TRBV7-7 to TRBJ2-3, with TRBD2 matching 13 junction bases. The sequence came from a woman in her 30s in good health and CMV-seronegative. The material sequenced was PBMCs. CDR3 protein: CASSSGLAGADTQYF. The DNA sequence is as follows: TGTGCCAGCAGCTCCGGACTAGCGGGAGCGGATACGCAGTATTTT. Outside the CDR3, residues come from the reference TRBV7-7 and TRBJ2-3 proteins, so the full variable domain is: GAGVSQSPRYKVTKRGQDVTLRCDPISSHATLYWYQQALGQGPEFLTYFNYEAQPDKSGLPSDRFSAERPEGSISTLTIQRTEQRDSAMYRCASSSGLAGADTQYFGPGTRLTVL.